A selection of T cell receptor beta chains follows, all from one sample in a study of cytomegalovirus exposure and HLA in healthy donors. Assay: immunoSEQ multiplex PCR; the TCRdb copy retains only in-frame clones and omits some. The table shows under 75,000 clones, with approximately 74% occurring only once. Sequencing input: PBMCs. The source is a man aged 35 to 55 in good health and CMV-seropositive. Both conserved end residues are part of each CDR3.

V	J	CDR3
TRBV7-9	TRBJ2-1	CASSFAGGFKQFF
TRBV9	TRBJ2-1	CASSVDSASGGLSSYNEQFF
TRBV6-1	TRBJ2-5	CASRLTGGARETQYF
TRBV7-2	TRBJ2-7	CASSKLAGVSEQYF
TRBV4-3	TRBJ2-3	CASSQDWSGRALVTDTQYF
TRBV2	TRBJ2-5	CASNSYQETQYF
TRBV29-1	TRBJ2-1	CSVDSGGERYNEQFF
TRBV19	TRBJ1-1	CASNYAPNAMNTEAFF
TRBV7-9	TRBJ1-2	CASSLQGDDGYTF
TRBV6-5	TRBJ1-2	CASSYSGTHPAYGYTF
TRBV5-1	TRBJ1-1	CASSGQGASEAFF
TRBV5-1	TRBJ1-5	CASSDGTASNQPQHF
TRBV7-9	TRBJ2-1	CSSSLSGTPYNEQFF
TRBV7-9	TRBJ2-5	CASSRGQAQETQYF
TRBV13	TRBJ1-3	CASSLGTGGISGNTIYF
TRBV27	TRBJ1-1	CASPNRSTEAFF
TRBV7-2	TRBJ1-1	CASSPAGTMAEAFF
TRBV19	TRBJ1-5	CASAREGQPQHF
TRBV9	TRBJ2-1	CASSVSDRGLGEQFF
TRBV10-3	TRBJ1-6	CAISERGQPSPLHF
TRBV6-5	TRBJ2-7	CASSYRRAGPYEQYF
TRBV5-4	TRBJ1-6	CASSLENRDNSPLHF
TRBV4-2	TRBJ2-7	CASSLDSTYEQYF
TRBV5-4	TRBJ2-1	CASSPGQNSDNEQFF
TRBV6-5	TRBJ2-3	CASSYYGGDTDTQYF
TRBV4-2	TRBJ2-7	CASSQDPSGGADEQYF
TRBV20-1	TRBJ2-7	CSGLGVYEQYF
TRBV7-2	TRBJ2-3	CASSLAAWGSGTDTQYF
TRBV29-1	TRBJ1-2	CSVYGQAEYGYTF
TRBV27	TRBJ2-1	CASSLNGGGTYNEQFF
TRBV27	TRBJ1-1	CASSLEGRAEAFF
TRBV18	TRBJ2-3	CASSPDRGENTQYF
TRBV18	TRBJ1-1	CASSPTVNTEAFF
TRBV2	TRBJ2-3	CAGGVGDTQYF
TRBV5-5	TRBJ2-7	CASSLGAGVAYEQYF
TRBV30	TRBJ2-5	CAWSVHRTSGRLGSETQYF
TRBV4-1	TRBJ2-1	CASSQDSRQFF
TRBV6-6	TRBJ1-3	CASSGGDFGNTIYF
TRBV12-2	TRBJ2-2	CASRSPAMGIGELFF
TRBV5-1	TRBJ2-7	CASRDGTGASEQYF
TRBV18	TRBJ2-7	CASSPTHEQYF
TRBV7-2	TRBJ2-5	CASSFLAGYGETQYF
TRBV9	TRBJ2-3	CASSGRPEGTDTQYF
TRBV5-1	TRBJ2-7	CASRLEPISYEQYF
TRBV4-3	TRBJ2-5	CASSQTGRETQYF
TRBV19	TRBJ1-5	CASSDRVYQPQHF
TRBV6-6	TRBJ2-3	CAAGGVGVNTQYF
TRBV11-2	TRBJ2-5	CASSEGHSGGETQYF
TRBV11-2	TRBJ2-7	CASRQGAEYEQYF
TRBV10-3	TRBJ1-5	CAISESRDQPQHF
TRBV11-3	TRBJ2-1	CASTTGVDEQFF
TRBV19	TRBJ2-1	CASSAGSGAYNEQFF
TRBV7-2	TRBJ2-4	CASNPDRDRDIQYF